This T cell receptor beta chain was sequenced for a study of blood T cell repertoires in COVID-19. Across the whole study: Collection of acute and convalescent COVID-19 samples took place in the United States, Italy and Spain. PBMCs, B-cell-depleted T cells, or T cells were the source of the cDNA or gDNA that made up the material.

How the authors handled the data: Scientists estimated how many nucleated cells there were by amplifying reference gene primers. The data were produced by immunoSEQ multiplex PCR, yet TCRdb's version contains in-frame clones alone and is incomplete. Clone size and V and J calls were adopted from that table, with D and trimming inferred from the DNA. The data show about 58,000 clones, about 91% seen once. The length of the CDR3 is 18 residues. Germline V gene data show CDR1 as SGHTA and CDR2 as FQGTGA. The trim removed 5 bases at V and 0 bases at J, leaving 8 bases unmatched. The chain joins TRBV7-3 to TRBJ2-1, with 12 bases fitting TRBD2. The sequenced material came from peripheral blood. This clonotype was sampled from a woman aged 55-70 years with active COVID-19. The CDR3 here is CASSPAASGGGSYNEQFF. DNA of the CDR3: TGTGCCAGCAGCCCCGCGGCTAGCGGGGGGGGCTCCTACAATGAGCAGTTCTTC.